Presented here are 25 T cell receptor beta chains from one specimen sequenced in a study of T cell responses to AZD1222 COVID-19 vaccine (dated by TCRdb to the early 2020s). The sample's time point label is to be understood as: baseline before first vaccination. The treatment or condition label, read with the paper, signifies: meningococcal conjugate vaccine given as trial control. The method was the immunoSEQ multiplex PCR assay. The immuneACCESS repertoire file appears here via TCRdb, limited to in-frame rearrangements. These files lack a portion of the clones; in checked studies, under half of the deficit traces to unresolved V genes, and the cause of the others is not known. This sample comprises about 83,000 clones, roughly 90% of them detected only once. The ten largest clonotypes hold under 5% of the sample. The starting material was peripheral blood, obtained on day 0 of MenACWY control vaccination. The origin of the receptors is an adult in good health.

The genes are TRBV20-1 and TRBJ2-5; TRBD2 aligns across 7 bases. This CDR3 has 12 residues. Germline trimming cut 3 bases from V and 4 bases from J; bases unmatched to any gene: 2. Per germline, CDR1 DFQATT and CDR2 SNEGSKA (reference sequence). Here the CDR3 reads CSASPSGETQYF. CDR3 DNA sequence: TGCAGTGCTAGTCCTAGCGGAGAGACCCAGTACTTC.

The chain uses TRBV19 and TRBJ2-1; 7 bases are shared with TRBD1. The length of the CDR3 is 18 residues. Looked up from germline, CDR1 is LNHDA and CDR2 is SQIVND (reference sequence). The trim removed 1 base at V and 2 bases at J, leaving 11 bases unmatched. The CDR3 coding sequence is TGTGCCAGTAGTATAGGGATTGTGGCCAGGGGGACCTACAATGAGCAGTTCTTC. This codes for CASSIGIVARGTYNEQFF.

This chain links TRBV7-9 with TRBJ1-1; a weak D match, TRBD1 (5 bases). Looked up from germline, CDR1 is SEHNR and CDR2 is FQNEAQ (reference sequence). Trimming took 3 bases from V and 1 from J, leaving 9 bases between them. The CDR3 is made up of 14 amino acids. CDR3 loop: CASSLQGENTEAFF. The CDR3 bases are TGTGCCAGCAGCTTGCAGGGAGAGAACACTGAAGCTTTCTTT.

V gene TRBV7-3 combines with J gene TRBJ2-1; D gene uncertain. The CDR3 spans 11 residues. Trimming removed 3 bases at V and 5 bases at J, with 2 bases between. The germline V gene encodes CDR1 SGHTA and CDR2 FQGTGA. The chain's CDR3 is CASSFNNEQFF. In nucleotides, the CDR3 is TGTGCCAGCAGCTTTAACAATGAGCAGTTCTTC. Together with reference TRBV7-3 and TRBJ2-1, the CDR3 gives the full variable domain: GAGVSQTPSNKVTEKGKYVELRCDPISGHTALYWYRQSLGQGPEFLIYFQGTGAADDSGLPNDRFFAVRPEGSVSTLKIQRTERGDSAVYLCASSFNNEQFFGPGTRLTVL.

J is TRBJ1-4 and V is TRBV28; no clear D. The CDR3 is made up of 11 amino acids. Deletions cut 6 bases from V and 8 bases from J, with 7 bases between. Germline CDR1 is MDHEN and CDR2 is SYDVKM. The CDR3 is CASSLEEKLFF. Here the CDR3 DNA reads TGTGCCAGCAGCCTGGAGGAAAAACTGTTTTTT.

CDR3 sequence reads: CASSSPGQGCNEQFF. CDR3 bases: TGTGCCAGCAGCTCTCCGGGACAGGGCTGCAATGAGCAGTTCTTC. The chain couples TRBV11-2 to TRBJ2-1, with 9 bases matching TRBD1. J lost 6 bases, V lost 4 bases, and 7 bases had no gene match. Germline-derived CDR1 and CDR2 are SGHAT and FQNNGV. The CDR3 sequence is 15 residues long.

The CDR3 DNA follows: TGCGCCAGCAGCCAAGAATACAGCTCCTACAATGAGCAGTTCTTC. Protein: CASSQEYSSYNEQFF. The chain couples TRBV4-3 to TRBJ2-1, with unresolved D. The V gene's germline CDR1 is LGHNA and CDR2 YSLEER. The CDR3 length is 15 residues. V lost 0 bases and J lost 0, with 6 bases in between.

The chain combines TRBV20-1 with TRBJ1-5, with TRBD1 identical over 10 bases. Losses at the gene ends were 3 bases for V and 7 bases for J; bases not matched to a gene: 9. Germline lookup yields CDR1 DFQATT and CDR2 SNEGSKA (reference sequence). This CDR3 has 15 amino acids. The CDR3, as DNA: TGCAGTGCTAGTCTCGGACCGGGACAGGGGCAGCCCCAGCATTTT. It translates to CSASLGPGQGQPQHF.

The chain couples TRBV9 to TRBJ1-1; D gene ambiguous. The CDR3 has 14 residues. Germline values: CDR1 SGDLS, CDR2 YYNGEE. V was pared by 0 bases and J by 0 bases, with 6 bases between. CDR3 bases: TGTGCCAGCAGCGTAGGGCCCCTGAACACTGAAGCTTTCTTT. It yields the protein CASSVGPLNTEAFF.

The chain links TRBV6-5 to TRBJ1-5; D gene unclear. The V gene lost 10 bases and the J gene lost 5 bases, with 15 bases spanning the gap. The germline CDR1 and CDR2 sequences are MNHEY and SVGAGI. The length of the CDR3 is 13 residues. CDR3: CATNDQNYQPQHF. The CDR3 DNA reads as TGTGCCACCAACGACCAGAACTATCAGCCCCAGCATTTT.

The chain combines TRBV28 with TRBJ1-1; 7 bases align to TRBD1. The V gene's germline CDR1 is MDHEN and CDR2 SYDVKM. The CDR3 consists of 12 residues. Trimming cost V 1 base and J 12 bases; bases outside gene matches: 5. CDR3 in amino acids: CASSLSGTAPFF. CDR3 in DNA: TGTGCCAGCAGTTTATCCGGGACAGCGCCTTTCTTT.

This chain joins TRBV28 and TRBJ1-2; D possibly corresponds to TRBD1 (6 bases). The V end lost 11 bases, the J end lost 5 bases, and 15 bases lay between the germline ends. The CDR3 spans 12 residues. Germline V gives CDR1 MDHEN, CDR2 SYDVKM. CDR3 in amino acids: CAVGQLLYGYTF. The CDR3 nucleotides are TGTGCCGTAGGACAGCTATTGTATGGCTACACCTTC.

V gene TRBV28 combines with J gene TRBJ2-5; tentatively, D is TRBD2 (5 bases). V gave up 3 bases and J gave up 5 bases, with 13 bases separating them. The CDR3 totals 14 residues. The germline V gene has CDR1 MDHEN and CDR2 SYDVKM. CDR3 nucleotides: TGTGCCAGCAGTTTTTATGGGGAGAGCGAGACCCAGTACTTC. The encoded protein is CASSFYGESETQYF. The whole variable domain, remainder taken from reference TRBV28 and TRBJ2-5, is DVKVTQSSRYLVKRTGEKVFLECVQDMDHENMFWYRQDPGLGLRLIYFSYDVKMKEKGDIPEGYSVSREKKERFSLILESASTNQTSMYLCASSFYGESETQYFGPGTRLLVL.

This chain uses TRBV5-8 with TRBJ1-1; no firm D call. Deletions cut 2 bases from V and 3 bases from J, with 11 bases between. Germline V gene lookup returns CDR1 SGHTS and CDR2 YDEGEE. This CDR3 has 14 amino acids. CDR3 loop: CASSLEWRDTEAFF. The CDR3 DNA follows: TGTGCCAGCAGCTTAGAGTGGAGGGACACTGAAGCTTTCTTT.

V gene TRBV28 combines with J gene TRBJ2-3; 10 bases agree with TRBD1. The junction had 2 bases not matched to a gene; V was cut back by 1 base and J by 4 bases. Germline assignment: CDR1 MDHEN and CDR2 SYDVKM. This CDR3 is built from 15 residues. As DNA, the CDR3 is TGTGCCAGCAGTTTATTCGGACAGGGGGCAGATACGCAGTATTTT. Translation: CASSLFGQGADTQYF.

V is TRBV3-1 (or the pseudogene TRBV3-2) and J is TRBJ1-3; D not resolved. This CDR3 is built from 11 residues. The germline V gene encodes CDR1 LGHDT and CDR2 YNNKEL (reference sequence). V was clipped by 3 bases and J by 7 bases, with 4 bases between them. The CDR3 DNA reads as TGTGCCAGCAGCCAGACCAACACCATATATTTT. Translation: CASSQTNTIYF.

CDR3 loop: CASSLGGPTQPQHF. CDR3 nucleotide sequence: TGTGCCAGCAGCTTAGGGGGACCTACTCAGCCCCAGCATTTT. The chain combines TRBV7-2 with TRBJ1-5; D might be TRBD1 (5 bases). V gave up 1 base and J gave up 6 bases, with 10 bases separating them. Germline V gives CDR1 SGHTA, CDR2 FQGNSA. The CDR3 is made up of 14 amino acids.

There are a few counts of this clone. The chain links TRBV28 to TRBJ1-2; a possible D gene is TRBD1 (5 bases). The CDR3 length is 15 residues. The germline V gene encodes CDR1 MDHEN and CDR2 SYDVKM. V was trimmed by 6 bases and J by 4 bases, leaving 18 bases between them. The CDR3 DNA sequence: TGTGCCAGCAGCCCGACAGTGGGATCGGGCTATGGCTACACCTTC. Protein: CASSPTVGSGYGYTF.

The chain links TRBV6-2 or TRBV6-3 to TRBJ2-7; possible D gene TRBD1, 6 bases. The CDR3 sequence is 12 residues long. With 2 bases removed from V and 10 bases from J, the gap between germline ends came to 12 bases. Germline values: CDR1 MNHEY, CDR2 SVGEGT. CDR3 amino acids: CASSYTEGVQYF. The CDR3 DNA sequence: TGTGCCAGCAGTTACACCGAGGGGGTTCAGTACTTC.

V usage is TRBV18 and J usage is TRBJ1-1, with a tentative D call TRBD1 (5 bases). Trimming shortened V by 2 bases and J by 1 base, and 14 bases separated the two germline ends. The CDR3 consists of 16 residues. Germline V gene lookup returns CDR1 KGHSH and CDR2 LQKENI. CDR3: CASSPRTQGTNTEAFF. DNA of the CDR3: TGTGCCAGCTCACCAAGGACCCAGGGAACGAACACTGAAGCTTTCTTT.

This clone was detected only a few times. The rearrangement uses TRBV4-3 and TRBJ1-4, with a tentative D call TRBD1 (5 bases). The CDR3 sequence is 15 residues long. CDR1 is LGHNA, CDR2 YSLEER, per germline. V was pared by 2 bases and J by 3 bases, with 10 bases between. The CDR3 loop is CASSQSWDANEKLFF. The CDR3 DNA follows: TGCGCCAGCAGCCAATCTTGGGACGCTAATGAAAAACTGTTTTTT.

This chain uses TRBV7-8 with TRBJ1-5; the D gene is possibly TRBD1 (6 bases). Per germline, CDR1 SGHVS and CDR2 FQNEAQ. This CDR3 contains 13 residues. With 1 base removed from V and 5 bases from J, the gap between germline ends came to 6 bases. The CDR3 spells CASSLEGDQPQHF. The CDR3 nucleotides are TGTGCCAGCAGCTTAGAGGGGGATCAGCCCCAGCATTTT.

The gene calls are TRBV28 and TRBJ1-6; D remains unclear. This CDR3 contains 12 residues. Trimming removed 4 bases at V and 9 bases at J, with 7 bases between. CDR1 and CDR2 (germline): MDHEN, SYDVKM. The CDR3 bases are TGTGCCAGCAGTTCCAACCGTTCACCCCTCCACTTT. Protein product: CASSSNRSPLHF.

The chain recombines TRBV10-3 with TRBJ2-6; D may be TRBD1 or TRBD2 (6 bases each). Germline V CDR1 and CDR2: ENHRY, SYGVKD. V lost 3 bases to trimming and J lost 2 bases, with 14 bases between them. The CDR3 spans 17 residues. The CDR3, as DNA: TGTGCCATCAGTGAAGGGGGGCAGAAGGCTGGGGCCAACGTCCTGACTTTC. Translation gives CAISEGGQKAGANVLTF.

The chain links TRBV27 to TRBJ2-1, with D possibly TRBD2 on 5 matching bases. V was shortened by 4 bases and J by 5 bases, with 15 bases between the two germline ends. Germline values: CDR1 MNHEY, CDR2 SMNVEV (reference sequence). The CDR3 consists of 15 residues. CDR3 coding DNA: TGTGCCAGCAGTTGGTACGACGGGAAAAACAATGAGCAGTTCTTC. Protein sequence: CASSWYDGKNNEQFF.